A selection of T cell receptor beta chains follows, all from one sample in a study of post-analysis software for immune sequencing data. TCRdb called the PCR reads again in MiXCR, with one record for every CDR3 protein. The table includes 380,000 or so distinct CDR3 sequences, around 33% detected once. The sample comprised blood. All receptors come from a girl aged 10 to 17 with multiple sclerosis. Both conserved end residues are part of each CDR3. The D gene is left open where the match is weak. Only part of the rows carry a size: once, few, many, or a class if the clone is expanded.

TRBV7-2	-	few	TRBJ2-7	CASSLEISGAYEQYF	TGTGCCAGCAGCTTAGAGATCTCCGGAGCCTACGAGCAGTACTTC
TRBV12-3/TRBV12-4	-	-	TRBJ2-3	CASSFRRYSTDAQYF	TGTGCCAGCAGTTTTAGGAGATATAGCACAGATGCGCAGTATTTT
TRBV5-4	-	-	TRBJ2-1	CASSSTGTSRDEQFF	TGTGCCAGCAGCTCAACCGGGACTTCCAGGGATGAGCAGTTCTTC
TRBV6-2/TRBV6-3	TRBD1	-	TRBJ2-5	CASSPGQGPFQETQYF	TGTGCCAGCAGTCCCGGACAGGGCCCGTTCCAAGAGACCCAGTACTTC
TRBV12-3/TRBV12-4	TRBD2	few	TRBJ2-1	CASSTPLAGGPRVLYNEQFF	TGTGCCAGCAGTACCCCCCTAGCGGGGGGCCCTAGGGTACTTTACAATGAGCAGTTCTTC
TRBV27	-	-	TRBJ1-2	CASSLRANYGYTF	TGTGCCAGCAGTTTAAGGGCTAACTATGGCTACACCTTC
TRBV6-2/TRBV6-3	TRBD2	-	TRBJ2-7	CASSTTSAGAYEQYF	TGTGCCAGCAGTACGACTAGCGCCGGAGCCTACGAGCAGTACTTC
TRBV11-3	-	-	TRBJ2-7	CASTPRIGGEQYF	TGTGCCAGCACCCCAAGGATAGGGGGCGAGCAGTACTTC
TRBV11-2	-	-	TRBJ2-3	CASSPRAFGTDTQYF	TGTGCCAGCAGCCCTCGGGCCTTCGGGACAGATACGCAGTATTTT
TRBV6-2/TRBV6-3	-	-	TRBJ1-5	CASSSGWLTPQHF	TGTGCCAGCAGTTCAGGGTGGCTAACGCCCCAGCATTTT
TRBV7-2	-	few	TRBJ1-4	CASSHGVGAREKLFF	TGTGCCAGCAGCCACGGGGTAGGGGCGCGGGAAAAACTGTTTTTT
TRBV4-2	TRBD2	many	TRBJ2-5	CASSQVGSGGGSETQYF	TGTGCCAGCAGCCAAGTGGGGAGCGGGGGAGGTTCAGAGACCCAGTACTTC
TRBV27	-	-	TRBJ1-5	CASRLWVDQPQHF	TGTGCCAGCAGGTTATGGGTGGATCAGCCCCAGCATTTT
TRBV7-8	-	-	TRBJ2-7	CASSSTGWYEQYF	TGTGCCAGCAGCTCTACAGGGTGGTACGAGCAGTACTTC
TRBV15	TRBD2	-	TRBJ2-5	CATRLAGAETQYF	TGTGCCACCCGGCTAGCGGGGGCCGAGACCCAGTACTTC
TRBV24-1	-	few	TRBJ2-3	CATSDLRADTQYF	TGTGCCACCAGTGATTTGCGGGCAGATACGCAGTATTTT
TRBV7-8	-	once	TRBJ1-2	CASSWGRTWGYTF	TGTGCCAGCAGCTGGGGACGGACGTGGGGCTACACCTTC
TRBV7-3	-	once	TRBJ2-2	CASSTSSGSFSNTGELFF	TGCGCCAGCAGCACCTCGTCAGGGAGTTTCTCCAACACCGGGGAGCTGTTTTTT
TRBV4-1	-	few	TRBJ1-1	CASSQDEVGEAFF	TGCGCCAGCAGCCAAGATGAGGTGGGTGAAGCTTTCTTT
TRBV28	-	-	TRBJ2-7	CAGSLSSGGPTYEQYF	TGTGCCGGCAGTTTATCATCGGGGGGCCCTACCTACGAGCAGTACTTC
TRBV13	-	once	TRBJ2-1	CASSYNRDKFF	TGTGCCAGCAGCTACAACAGGGACAAGTTCTTC
TRBV7-2	-	-	TRBJ1-2	CASSFNGGTNYGYTF	TGTGCCAGCAGCTTCAATGGGGGCACTAACTATGGCTACACCTTC
TRBV2	TRBD1	few	TRBJ2-5	CASSPWTGGTETQYF	TGTGCCAGCAGTCCCTGGACAGGGGGAACGGAGACCCAGTACTTC
TRBV7-3	TRBD2	-	TRBJ2-1	CASGLGGEYNEQFF	TGTGCCAGCGGCCTCGGGGGGGAATACAATGAGCAGTTCTTC
TRBV12-3/TRBV12-4	-	-	TRBJ2-5	CASSLRVFQETQYF	TGTGCCAGCAGTTTAAGGGTTTTCCAAGAGACCCAGTACTTC
TRBV29-1	-	-	TRBJ2-7	CSVVLGVAPYEQYF	TGCAGCGTGGTGCTGGGGGTTGCGCCCTACGAGCAGTACTTC
TRBV29-1	TRBD1	few	TRBJ2-1	CSVRRTGEGDEQFF	TGCAGCGTGAGGAGGACAGGGGAGGGTGATGAGCAGTTCTTC
TRBV27	-	-	TRBJ2-7	CASGLSVGPPYEQYF	TGTGCCAGCGGTTTATCTGTGGGCCCCCCTTACGAGCAGTACTTC
TRBV5-5	-	-	TRBJ1-5	CASRSGVLSDQPQHF	TGTGCCAGCAGGTCAGGGGTCCTTAGCGATCAGCCCCAGCATTTT
TRBV11-2	-	few	TRBJ2-7	CASALTGSNNEQYF	TGTGCCAGCGCCCTAACAGGCTCGAACAACGAGCAGTACTTC
TRBV5-4	-	few	TRBJ2-3	CAGSLSSDSTDTQYF	TGTGCCGGCAGCTTGTCTAGCGATAGCACAGATACGCAGTATTTT
TRBV12-3/TRBV12-4	-	-	TRBJ1-1	CASRIARARTEAFF	TGTGCCAGCAGGATCGCTAGGGCGCGCACTGAAGCTTTCTTT